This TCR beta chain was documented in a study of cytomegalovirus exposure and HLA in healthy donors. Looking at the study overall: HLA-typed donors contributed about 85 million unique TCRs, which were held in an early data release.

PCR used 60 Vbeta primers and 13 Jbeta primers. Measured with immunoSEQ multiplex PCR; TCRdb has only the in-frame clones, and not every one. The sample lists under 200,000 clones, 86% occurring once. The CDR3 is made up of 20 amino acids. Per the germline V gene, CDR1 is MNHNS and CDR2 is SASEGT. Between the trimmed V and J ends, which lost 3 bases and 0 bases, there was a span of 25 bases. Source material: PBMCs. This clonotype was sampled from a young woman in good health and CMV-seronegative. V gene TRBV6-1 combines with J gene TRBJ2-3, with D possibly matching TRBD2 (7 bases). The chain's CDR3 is CASSDILTGGPLISTDTQYF. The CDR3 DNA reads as TGTGCCAGCAGTGATATTCTCACGGGGGGCCCGCTTATTAGCACAGATACGCAGTATTTT.